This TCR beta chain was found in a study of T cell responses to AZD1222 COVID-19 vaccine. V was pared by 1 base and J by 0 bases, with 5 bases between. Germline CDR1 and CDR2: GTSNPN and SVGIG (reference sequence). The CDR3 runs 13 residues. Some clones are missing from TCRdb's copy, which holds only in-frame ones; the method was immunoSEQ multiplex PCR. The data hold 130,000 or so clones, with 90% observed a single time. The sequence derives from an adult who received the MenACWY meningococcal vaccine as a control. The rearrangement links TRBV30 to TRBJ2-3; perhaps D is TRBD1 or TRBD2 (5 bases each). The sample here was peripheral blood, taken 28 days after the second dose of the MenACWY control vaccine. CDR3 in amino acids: CAWSGGSTDTQYF. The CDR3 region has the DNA TGTGCCTGGAGTGGGGGGAGCACAGATACGCAGTATTTT.